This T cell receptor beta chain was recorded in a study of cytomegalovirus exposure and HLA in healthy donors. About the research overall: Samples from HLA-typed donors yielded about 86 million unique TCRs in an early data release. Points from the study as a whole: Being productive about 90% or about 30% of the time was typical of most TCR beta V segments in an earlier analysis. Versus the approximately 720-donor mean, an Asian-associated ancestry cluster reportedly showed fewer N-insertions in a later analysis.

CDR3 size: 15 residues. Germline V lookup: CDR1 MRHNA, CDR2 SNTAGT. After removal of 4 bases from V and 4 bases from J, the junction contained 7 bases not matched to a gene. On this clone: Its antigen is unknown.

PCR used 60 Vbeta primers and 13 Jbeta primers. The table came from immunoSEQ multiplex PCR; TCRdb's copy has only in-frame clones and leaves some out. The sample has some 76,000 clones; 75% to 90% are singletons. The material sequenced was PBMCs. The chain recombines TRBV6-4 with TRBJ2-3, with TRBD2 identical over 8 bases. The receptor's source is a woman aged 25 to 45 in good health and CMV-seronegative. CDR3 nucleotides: TGTGCCAGCAGTGGTGGCAGCGGGAGCTCAGATACGCAGTATTTT. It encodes CASSGGSGSSDTQYF.